The clone carrying this TCR beta chain was observed a single time. Sequencing was at deep level. The table came from immunoSEQ multiplex PCR; TCRdb's copy has only in-frame clones and leaves some out. The sample carries about 2 million clones, roughly 94% recorded once. Trimming left V 7 bases short and J 0 bases short, with 15 bases between. This CDR3 spans 15 amino acids. Germline loops: CDR1 MNHNS, CDR2 SASEGT. Terminally differentiated effector memory CD45RA+ cells were excluded from the naive CD8 cells, which were CD45RO-negative and positively selected for CCR7. These data come from a study of shared clonotypes between healthy human individuals.

The chain couples TRBV6-1 to TRBJ1-2; the D is unclear. Sequenced material: naive CD8+ T cells sorted from blood. This TCR came from a man in his late teens or twenties in good health. In DNA form, the CDR3 reads TGTGCCAGCAAGGGCCCTGAGGTAGCTAACTATGGCTACACCTTC. It codes for CASKGPEVANYGYTF.